This is a list of T cell receptor beta chains from one sample in a study of blood T cell repertoires in COVID-19. The method was immunoSEQ multiplex PCR; TCRdb's version includes in-frame clones alone and lacks a portion of them. The data show 250,000 to 350,000 clones, 88% seen once. The sample was peripheral blood. Receptors originate from a woman between 50 and 59 years old with active or convalescent COVID-19. Both conserved end residues are part of each CDR3. The D gene is left open where the match is weak. Expanded clones get a size class; other rows say once, few or many, or leave the size out.

>TRBJ2-7|-|TRBV3-1/TRBV3-2|-
CASSPNRASYEQYF
TGTGCCAGCAGCCCCAACAGGGCGTCGTACGAGCAGTACTTC
>TRBJ1-5|TRBD1|TRBV30|-
CAWSEGQGNQPQHF
TGTGCCTGGAGTGAGGGACAGGGGAACCAGCCCCAGCATTTT
>TRBJ2-1|TRBD2|TRBV18|-
CASSPQEAGGPYNEQFF
TGTGCCAGCTCACCGCAAGAAGCGGGGGGTCCCTACAATGAGCAGTTCTTC
>TRBJ1-1|-|TRBV14|-
CASSLGQYLEAFF
TGTGCCAGCAGCCTCGGACAGTACCTAGAAGCTTTCTTT
>TRBJ2-7|TRBD2|TRBV20-1|-
CSASLGRRMSYEQYF
TGCAGTGCTAGTCTCGGGAGGCGCATGTCCTACGAGCAGTACTTC
>TRBJ2-3|TRBD2|TRBV5-1|-
CASSRTRDTDTQYF
TGCGCCAGCAGCCGGACTAGAGACACAGATACGCAGTATTTT
>TRBJ1-4|-|TRBV19|-
CASSIGQENEKLFF
TGTGCCAGTAGTATTGGTCAGGAAAATGAAAAACTGTTTTTT
>TRBJ2-3|-|TRBV5-4|-
CASSPMATDTQYF
TGTGCCAGCAGCCCCATGGCTACAGATACGCAGTATTTT
>TRBJ2-3|-|TRBV3-1/TRBV3-2|-
CASSQVGLGWEQQYF
TGTGCCAGCAGCCAAGTCGGTTTGGGGTGGGAGCAGCAGTATTTT
>TRBJ2-6|-|TRBV2|-
CASSSDGSSGANVLTF
TGTGCCAGCAGTTCCGACGGGAGCTCTGGGGCCAACGTCCTGACTTTC
>TRBJ1-2|-|TRBV7-2|-
CASSLYQGTNYGYTF
TGTGCCAGCAGCTTATATCAGGGAACTAACTATGGCTACACCTTC
>TRBJ1-1|TRBD1|TRBV3-1/TRBV3-2|-
CASSQGDRGTEAFF
TGTGCCAGCAGCCAAGGGGACAGGGGAACTGAAGCTTTCTTT
>TRBJ2-3|-|TRBV24-1|-
CATSATPGDTQYF
TGTGCCACCAGTGCGACGCCGGGGGATACGCAGTATTTT
>TRBJ2-3|-|TRBV18|-
CASSPALPDNPTF
TGTGCCAGCTCTCCTGCACTTCCGGACAATCCCACCTTT
>TRBJ2-1|TRBD2|TRBV7-3|-
CASSRLADNEQFF
TGTGCCAGCAGCAGACTAGCGGACAATGAGCAGTTCTTC
>TRBJ2-3|-|TRBV27|-
CASSFPRTPHTDTQYF
TGTGCCAGCAGTTTCCCCAGGACACCTCACACAGATACGCAGTATTTT
>TRBJ1-1|-|TRBV30|-
CAWSVAGTEAFF
TGTGCCTGGAGTGTTGCGGGGACTGAAGCTTTCTTT
>TRBJ1-1|-|TRBV4-3|-
CASSQDGGRGNTEAFF
TGCGCCAGCAGCCAAGACGGGGGTCGCGGGAACACTGAAGCTTTCTTT
>TRBJ1-2|TRBD1|TRBV6-5|once
CASSSLTGNYGYTF
TGTGCCAGCAGTTCGTTGACAGGGAACTATGGCTACACCTTC
>TRBJ1-1|-|TRBV29-1|-
CSTWTDTEAFF
TGCAGCACCTGGACAGACACTGAAGCTTTCTTT
>TRBJ2-2|-|TRBV19|-
CASSQALAPNTGELFF
TGTGCCAGTAGTCAGGCACTGGCTCCGAACACCGGGGAGCTGTTTTTT
>TRBJ2-1|TRBD2|TRBV3-1/TRBV3-2|-
CASSQGRLANEQFF
TGTGCCAGCAGCCAAGGTCGACTAGCAAATGAGCAGTTCTTC
>TRBJ2-7|-|TRBV7-2|-
CASSLLEQPYEQYF
TGTGCCAGCAGCTTACTGGAGCAGCCCTACGAGCAGTACTTC
>TRBJ1-2|TRBD1|TRBV24-1|-
CATSTGGSVNYGYTF
TGTGCCACTTCGACAGGGGGCTCAGTTAACTATGGCTACACCTTC
>TRBJ2-1|TRBD2|TRBV24-1|-
CATSDPNGLAHGGEQFF
TGTGCCACCAGTGACCCGAACGGACTAGCCCATGGGGGGGAGCAGTTCTTC
>TRBJ2-1|-|TRBV9|-
CASGNSPGTRSYNEQFF
TGTGCCAGCGGAAATTCCCCCGGGACACGCTCCTACAATGAGCAGTTCTTC
>TRBJ1-5|TRBD1|TRBV30|-
CAWSVGQRNQPQHF
TGTGCCTGGAGTGTGGGACAGCGCAATCAGCCCCAGCATTTT
>TRBJ1-1|TRBD1|TRBV7-3|-
CASSLYGYRQGRMTEAFF
TGTGCCAGCAGCTTATATGGGTACCGACAGGGAAGGATGACTGAAGCTTTCTTT
>TRBJ1-1|TRBD1|TRBV6-5|-
CASSSVGTVDAFF
TGTGCCAGCAGCTCCGTCGGGACAGTGGACGCTTTCTTT
>TRBJ1-5|TRBD1|TRBV18|-
CASSRDRNQPQHF
TGTGCCAGCTCACGGGACAGAAATCAGCCCCAGCATTTT
>TRBJ2-7|-|TRBV7-2|-
CASSLAWPPYEQYF
TGTGCCAGCAGCTTAGCCTGGCCCCCCTACGAGCAGTACTTC
>TRBJ2-1|TRBD2|TRBV3-1/TRBV3-2|-
CASSQDSSGRGQFF
TGTGCCAGCAGCCAAGACTCTAGCGGGAGGGGGCAGTTCTTC
>TRBJ2-7|TRBD1|TRBV5-6|-
CASSLATGTAYF
TGTGCCAGCAGCTTGGCCACCGGGACAGCTTACTTC